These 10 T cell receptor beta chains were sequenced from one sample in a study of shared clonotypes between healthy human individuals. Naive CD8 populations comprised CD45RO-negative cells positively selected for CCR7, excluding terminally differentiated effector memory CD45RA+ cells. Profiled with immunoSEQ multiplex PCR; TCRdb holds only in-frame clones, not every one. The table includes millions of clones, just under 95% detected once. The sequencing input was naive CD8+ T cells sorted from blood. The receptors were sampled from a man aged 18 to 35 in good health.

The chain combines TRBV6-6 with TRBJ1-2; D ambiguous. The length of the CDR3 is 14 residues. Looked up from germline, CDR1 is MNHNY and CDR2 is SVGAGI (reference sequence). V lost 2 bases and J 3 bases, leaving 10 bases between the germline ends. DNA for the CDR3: TGTGCCAGCAGTTACGGTAAGTACCACTATGGCTACACCTTC. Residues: CASSYGKYHYGYTF.

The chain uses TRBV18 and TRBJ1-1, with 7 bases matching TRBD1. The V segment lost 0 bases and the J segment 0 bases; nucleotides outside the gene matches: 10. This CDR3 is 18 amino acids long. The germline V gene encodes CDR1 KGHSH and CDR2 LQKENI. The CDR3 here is CASSPPKGASPLNTEAFF. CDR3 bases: TGTGCCAGCTCACCACCGAAGGGGGCGTCGCCATTGAACACTGAAGCTTTCTTT.

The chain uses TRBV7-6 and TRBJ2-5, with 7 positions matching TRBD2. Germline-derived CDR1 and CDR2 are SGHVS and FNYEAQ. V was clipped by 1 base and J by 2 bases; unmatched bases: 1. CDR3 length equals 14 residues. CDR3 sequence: CASSLVGGQETQYF. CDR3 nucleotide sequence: TGTGCCAGCAGCTTAGTCGGGGGGCAAGAGACCCAGTACTTC. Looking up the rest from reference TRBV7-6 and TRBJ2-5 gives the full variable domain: GAGVSQSPRYKVTKRGQDVALRCDPISGHVSLYWYRQALGQGPEFLTYFNYEAQQDKSGLPNDRFSAERPEGSISTLTIQRTEQRDSAMYRCASSLVGGQETQYFGPGTRLLVL.

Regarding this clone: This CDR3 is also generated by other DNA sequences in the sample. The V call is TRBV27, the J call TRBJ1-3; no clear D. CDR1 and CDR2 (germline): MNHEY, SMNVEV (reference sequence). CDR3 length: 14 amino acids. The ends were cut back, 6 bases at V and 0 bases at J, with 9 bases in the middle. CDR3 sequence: CASSPGVSGNTIYF. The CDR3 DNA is TGTGCCAGCAGCCCCGGGGTCTCTGGAAACACCATATATTTT.

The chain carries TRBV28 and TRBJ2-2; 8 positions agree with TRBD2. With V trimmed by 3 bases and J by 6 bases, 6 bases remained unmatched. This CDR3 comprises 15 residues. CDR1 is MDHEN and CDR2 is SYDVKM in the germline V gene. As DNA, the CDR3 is TGTGCCAGCAGTTTCGCTTGGCGGGGGGCCGGGGAGCTGTTTTTT. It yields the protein CASSFAWRGAGELFF.

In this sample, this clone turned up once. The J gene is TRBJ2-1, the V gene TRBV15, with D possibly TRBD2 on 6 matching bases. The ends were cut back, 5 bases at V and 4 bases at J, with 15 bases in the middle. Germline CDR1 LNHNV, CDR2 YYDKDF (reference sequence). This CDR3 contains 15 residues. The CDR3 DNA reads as TGTGCCACCAGCCCCCGGGTAGCGGAATACAATGAGCAGTTCTTC. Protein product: CATSPRVAEYNEQFF.

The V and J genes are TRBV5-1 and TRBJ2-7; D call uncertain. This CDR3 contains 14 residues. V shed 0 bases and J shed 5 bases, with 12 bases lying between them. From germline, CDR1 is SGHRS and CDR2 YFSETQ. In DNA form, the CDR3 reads TGCGCCAGCAGCTTGGAAGGGTGGGATGACGAGCAGTACTTC. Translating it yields CASSLEGWDDEQYF.

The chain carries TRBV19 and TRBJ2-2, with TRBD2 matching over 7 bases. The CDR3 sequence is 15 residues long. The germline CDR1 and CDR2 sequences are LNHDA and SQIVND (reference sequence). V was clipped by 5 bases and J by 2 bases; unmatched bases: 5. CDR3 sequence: CASSLAGENTGELFF. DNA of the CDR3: TGTGCCAGTAGTCTGGCGGGGGAAAACACCGGGGAGCTGTTTTTT. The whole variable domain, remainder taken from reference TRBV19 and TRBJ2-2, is DGGITQSPKYLFRKEGQNVTLSCEQNLNHDAMYWYRQDPGQGLRLIYYSQIVNDFQKGDIAEGYSVSREKKESFPLTVTSAQKNPTAFYLCASSLAGENTGELFFGEGSRLTVL.

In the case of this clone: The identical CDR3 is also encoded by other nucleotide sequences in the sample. As DNA, the CDR3 is TGTGCCAGCAGCTCGGGACAGGGGGCAGGTGATACGCAGTATTTT. It yields the protein CASSSGQGAGDTQYF. The gene calls are TRBV7-9 and TRBJ2-3; 12 bases are a match to TRBD1. Trimming cost V 4 bases and J 6 bases; bases outside gene matches: 5. Per the germline V gene, CDR1 is SEHNR and CDR2 is FQNEAQ (reference sequence). The CDR3 loop spans 15 amino acids.

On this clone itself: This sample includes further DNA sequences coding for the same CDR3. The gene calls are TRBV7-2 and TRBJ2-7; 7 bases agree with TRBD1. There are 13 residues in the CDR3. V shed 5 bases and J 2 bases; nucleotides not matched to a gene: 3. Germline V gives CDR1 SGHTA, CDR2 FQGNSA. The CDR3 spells CASSLRGPYEQYF. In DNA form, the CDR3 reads TGTGCCAGCAGCCTTAGGGGGCCCTACGAGCAGTACTTC.